A selection of T cell receptor beta chains follows, all from one sample in a study of T cells in Graves' hyperthyroidism and ophthalmopathy. TCRdb re-analysed the multiplex PCR reads in MiXCR, keeping a single row per CDR3 protein. The table lists fewer than 600,000 distinct CDR3 sequences, 12% to 15% of them singletons, with more than 11% in the top ten. Sample: blood. These receptors were obtained from a woman in her thirties or forties with Graves' hyperthyroidism. CDR3s include the opening cysteine and the closing phenylalanine or tryptophan. Fields, in order: J gene, V gene, D gene, clone size, CDR3 protein, CDR3 DNA. The D gene is left open where the match is weak. A clone size is listed for some rows: how often the clone was seen (once, few, many), or a class if it is expanded.

J gene: TRBJ2-7
V gene: TRBV20-1
D gene: -
clone size: many
CDR3 protein: CSAVAVSYEQYF
CDR3 DNA: TGCAGTGCTGTAGCGGTCTCCTACGAGCAGTACTTC

J gene: TRBJ2-2
V gene: TRBV6-2/TRBV6-3
D gene: TRBD1
clone size: -
CDR3 protein: CASSRDRVLPGELFF
CDR3 DNA: TGTGCCAGCAGTCGGGACAGGGTGTTGCCCGGGGAGCTGTTTTTT

J gene: TRBJ1-1
V gene: TRBV19
D gene: -
clone size: many
CDR3 protein: CASSMEYRAQAFF
CDR3 DNA: TGTGCCAGTAGTATGGAATACAGGGCTCAAGCTTTCTTT

J gene: TRBJ2-7
V gene: TRBV6-5
D gene: TRBD1
clone size: -
CDR3 protein: CASSYSDRVEQYF
CDR3 DNA: TGTGCCAGCAGTTACTCTGACAGGGTAGAGCAGTACTTC

J gene: TRBJ2-2
V gene: TRBV20-1
D gene: -
clone size: -
CDR3 protein: CSATQPNTGELFF
CDR3 DNA: TGCAGTGCTACACAGCCGAACACCGGGGAGCTGTTTTTT

J gene: TRBJ2-2
V gene: TRBV20-1
D gene: TRBD2
clone size: many
CDR3 protein: CSAIPGLGSTGELFF
CDR3 DNA: TGCAGTGCTATCCCGGGACTAGGGTCCACCGGGGAGCTGTTTTTT

J gene: TRBJ2-2
V gene: TRBV7-9
D gene: TRBD2
clone size: -
CDR3 protein: CASTGGASGANTGELFF
CDR3 DNA: TGTGCCAGCACCGGGGGGGCTAGCGGTGCGAACACCGGGGAGCTGTTTTTT

J gene: TRBJ1-6
V gene: TRBV28
D gene: -
clone size: many
CDR3 protein: CASSWTRGSYNSPLHF
CDR3 DNA: TGTGCCAGCAGCTGGACAAGGGGATCCTATAATTCACCCCTCCACTTT

J gene: TRBJ2-1
V gene: TRBV7-2
D gene: TRBD2
clone size: -
CDR3 protein: CASSRTSGRALGSNSYNEQFF
CDR3 DNA: TGTGCCAGCAGCCGGACTAGCGGGAGGGCCTTAGGCTCTAACTCCTACAATGAGCAGTTCTTC

J gene: TRBJ1-1
V gene: TRBV5-1
D gene: -
clone size: many
CDR3 protein: CASTMNGGRVANTEAFF
CDR3 DNA: TGCGCCAGCACCATGAATGGGGGAAGAGTAGCGAACACTGAAGCTTTCTTT

J gene: TRBJ2-1
V gene: TRBV6-1
D gene: TRBD2
clone size: many
CDR3 protein: CASSALAGGNNEQFF
CDR3 DNA: TGTGCCAGCAGTGCACTAGCGGGAGGTAACAATGAGCAGTTCTTC

J gene: TRBJ2-5
V gene: TRBV7-9
D gene: -
clone size: few
CDR3 protein: CASSFRTDQETQYF
CDR3 DNA: TGTGCCAGCAGCTTCCGGACTGACCAAGAGACCCAGTACTTC

J gene: TRBJ2-7
V gene: TRBV30
D gene: -
clone size: few
CDR3 protein: CAWTDSTVGEQYF
CDR3 DNA: TGTGCCTGGACGGACAGTACGGTCGGCGAGCAGTACTTC

J gene: TRBJ2-7
V gene: TRBV3-1
D gene: -
clone size: few
CDR3 protein: CASSSFGDHEQYF
CDR3 DNA: TGTGCCAGCAGCTCCTTCGGGGACCACGAGCAGTACTTC

J gene: TRBJ2-5
V gene: TRBV6-2/TRBV6-3
D gene: TRBD2
clone size: few
CDR3 protein: CASSYHSGSRETQYF
CDR3 DNA: TGTGCCAGCAGTTATCATAGCGGGAGCCGGGAGACCCAGTACTTC

J gene: TRBJ1-4
V gene: TRBV20-1
D gene: -
clone size: few
CDR3 protein: CSARSGANEKLFF
CDR3 DNA: TGCAGTGCTAGATCCGGGGCTAATGAAAAACTGTTTTTT

J gene: TRBJ2-5
V gene: TRBV27
D gene: -
clone size: many
CDR3 protein: CASSLSFRGPIRETQYF
CDR3 DNA: TGTGCCAGCAGTTTAAGCTTTCGTGGGCCTATCCGAGAGACCCAGTACTTC

J gene: TRBJ1-2
V gene: TRBV7-2
D gene: -
clone size: many
CDR3 protein: CASSSPDSRGGYTF
CDR3 DNA: TGTGCCAGCAGCTCTCCGGACAGTAGAGGTGGCTACACCTTC

J gene: TRBJ1-6
V gene: TRBV3-1
D gene: -
clone size: -
CDR3 protein: CASGQGGAYNSPLHF
CDR3 DNA: TGTGCCAGCGGCCAAGGGGGGGCTTATAATTCACCCCTCCACTTT

J gene: TRBJ1-5
V gene: TRBV19
D gene: -
clone size: -
CDR3 protein: CASKNGDGNQPQHF
CDR3 DNA: TGTGCCAGTAAGAATGGGGATGGCAATCAGCCCCAGCATTTT

J gene: TRBJ1-6
V gene: TRBV2
D gene: -
clone size: few
CDR3 protein: CASSVGGQNSPLHF
CDR3 DNA: TGTGCCAGCAGTGTTGGGGGGCAGAATTCACCCCTCCACTTT

J gene: TRBJ2-3
V gene: TRBV20-1
D gene: -
clone size: many
CDR3 protein: CSAKGHRADTQYF
CDR3 DNA: TGCAGTGCTAAGGGGCACAGGGCAGATACGCAGTATTTT

J gene: TRBJ2-3
V gene: TRBV18
D gene: -
clone size: -
CDR3 protein: CASSPNQAGDTQYF
CDR3 DNA: TGTGCCAGCTCACCAAATCAAGCGGGCGATACGCAGTATTTT